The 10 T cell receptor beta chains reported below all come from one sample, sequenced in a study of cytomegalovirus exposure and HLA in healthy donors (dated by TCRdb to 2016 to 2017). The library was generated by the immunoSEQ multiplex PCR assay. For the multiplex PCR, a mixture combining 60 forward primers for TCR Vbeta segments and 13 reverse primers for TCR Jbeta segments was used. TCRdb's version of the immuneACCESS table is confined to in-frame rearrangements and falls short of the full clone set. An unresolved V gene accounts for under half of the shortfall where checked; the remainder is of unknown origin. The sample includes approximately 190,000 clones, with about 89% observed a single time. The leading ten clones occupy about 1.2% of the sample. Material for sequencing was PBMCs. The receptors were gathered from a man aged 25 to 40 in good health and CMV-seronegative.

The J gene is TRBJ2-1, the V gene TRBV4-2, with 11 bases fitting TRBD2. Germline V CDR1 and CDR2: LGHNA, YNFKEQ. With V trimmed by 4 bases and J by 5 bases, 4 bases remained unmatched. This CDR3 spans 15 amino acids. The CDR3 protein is CASSLLAGENNEQFF. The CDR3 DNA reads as TGTGCCAGCAGCCTACTAGCGGGGGAGAACAATGAGCAGTTCTTC.

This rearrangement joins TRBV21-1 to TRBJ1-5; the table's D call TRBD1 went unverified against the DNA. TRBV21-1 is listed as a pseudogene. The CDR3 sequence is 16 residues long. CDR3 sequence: CASSFSGQRRNQPQHF. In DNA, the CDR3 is TGTGCCAGCAGCTTTTCGGGACAGAGACGGAATCAGCCCCAGCATTTT.

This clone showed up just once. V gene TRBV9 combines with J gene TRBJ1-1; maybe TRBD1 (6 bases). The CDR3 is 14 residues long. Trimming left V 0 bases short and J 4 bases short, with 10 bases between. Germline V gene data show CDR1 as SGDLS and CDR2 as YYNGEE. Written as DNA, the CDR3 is TGTGCCAGCAGCGTAGTGGGGGCAGGCACTGAAGCTTTCTTT. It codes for CASSVVGAGTEAFF.

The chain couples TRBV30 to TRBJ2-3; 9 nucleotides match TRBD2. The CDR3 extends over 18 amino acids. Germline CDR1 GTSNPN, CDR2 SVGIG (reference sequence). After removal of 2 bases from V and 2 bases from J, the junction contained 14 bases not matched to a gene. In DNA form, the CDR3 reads TGTGCCTGGAGTCTCCCGGCGCCGGGACTAGCAGACACAGATACGCAGTATTTT. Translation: CAWSLPAPGLADTDTQYF. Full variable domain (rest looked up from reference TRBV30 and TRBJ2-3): SQTIHQWPATLVQPVGSPLSLECTVEGTSNPNLYWYRQAAGRGLQLLFYSVGIGQISSEVPQNLSASRPQDRQFILSSKKLLLSDSGFYLCAWSLPAPGLADTDTQYFGPGTRLTVL.

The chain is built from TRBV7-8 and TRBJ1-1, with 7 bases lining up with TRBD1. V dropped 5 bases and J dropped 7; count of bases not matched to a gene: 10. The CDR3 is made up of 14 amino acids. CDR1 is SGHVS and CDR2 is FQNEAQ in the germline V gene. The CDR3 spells CASSQRTGRIEAFF. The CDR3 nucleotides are TGTGCCAGCAGCCAACGGACAGGAAGGATTGAAGCTTTCTTT.

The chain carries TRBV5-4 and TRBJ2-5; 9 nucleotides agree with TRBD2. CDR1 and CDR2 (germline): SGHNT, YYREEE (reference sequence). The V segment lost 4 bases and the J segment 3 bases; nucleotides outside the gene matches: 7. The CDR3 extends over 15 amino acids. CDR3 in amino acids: CASSPLTSGEETQYF. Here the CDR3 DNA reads TGTGCCAGCAGCCCCTTGACTAGCGGTGAAGAGACCCAGTACTTC.

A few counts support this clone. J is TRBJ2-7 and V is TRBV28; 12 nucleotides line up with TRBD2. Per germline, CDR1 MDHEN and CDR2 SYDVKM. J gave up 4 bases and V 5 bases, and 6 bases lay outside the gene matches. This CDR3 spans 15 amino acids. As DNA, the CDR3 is TGTGCCAGCAGTGCTGGACTAGCGGGACTTTACGAGCAGTACTTC. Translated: CASSAGLAGLYEQYF.

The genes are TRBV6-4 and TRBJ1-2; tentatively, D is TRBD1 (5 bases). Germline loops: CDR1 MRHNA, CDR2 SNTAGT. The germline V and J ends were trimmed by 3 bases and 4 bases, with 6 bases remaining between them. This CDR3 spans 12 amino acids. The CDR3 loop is CASSDGAYGYTF. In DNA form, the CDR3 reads TGTGCCAGCAGTGATGGGGCCTATGGCTACACCTTC.

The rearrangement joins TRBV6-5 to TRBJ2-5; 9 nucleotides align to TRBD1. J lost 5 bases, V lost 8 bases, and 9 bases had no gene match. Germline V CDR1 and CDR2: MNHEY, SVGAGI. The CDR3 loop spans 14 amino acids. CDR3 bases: TGTGCCAGCCGCCGTGGGACAGGGCTCGAGACCCAGTACTTC. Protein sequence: CASRRGTGLETQYF.

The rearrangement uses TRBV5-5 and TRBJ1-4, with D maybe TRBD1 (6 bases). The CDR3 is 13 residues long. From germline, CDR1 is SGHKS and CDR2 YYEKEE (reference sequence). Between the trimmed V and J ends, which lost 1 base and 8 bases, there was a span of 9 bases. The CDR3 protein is CASSLTGREKLFF. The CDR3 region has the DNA TGTGCCAGCAGCTTGACAGGGCGCGAAAAACTGTTTTTT.